This T cell receptor (beta chain) was identified in a study of blood T cell repertoires in COVID-19 (dated by TCRdb to 2020 to 2021). In terms of the full investigation: Collaborator samples came from the United States, Italy and Spain and covered acute and convalescent phases of COVID-19. A freely available public database, intended as a resource for researchers studying the immune response to SARS-CoV-2, is where the repertoires were released. Deeply sampled blood TCRbeta repertoires from subjects exposed to, actively infected with, or recovered from COVID-19 were included in the dataset. The samples were drawn from the first 160 participants of the ongoing ImmuneRACE study and from 1,254 subjects provided by 6 global collaborators. The material from the prospective study consisted of cDNA or gDNA derived from T cells, B-cell-depleted T cells, or PBMCs. Where available, HLA class I and class II types were taken from metadata supplied by the sample provider and were not determined by assay-based typing. Nearly every sample came with metadata listing a de-identified subject ID, COVID-19 status, age in years and sex.

Points the paper makes about the study in general: The amount of clinical and demographic metadata varied by source and participant and was provided uncurated.

TCRbeta CDR3 regions were amplified from genomic DNA by means of the immunoSEQ Assay, a bias-controlled multiplex PCR. The paper's data handling went like this. The number of nucleated cells in each sample was estimated by amplification of reference gene primers within the assay. To quantify the absolute abundance of each unique TCRbeta CDR3 rearrangement, sequence reads were collapsed and filtered. Productive Simpson clonality was computed per sample as the square root of Simpson's diversity index over productive rearrangements. TCRdb provides this immuneACCESS table in a form limited to in-frame rearrangements. Some clones are lacking; in checked studies, under half of them reflect an unresolved V gene, and why the rest are absent is not known. V, J and clone size are taken as reported in that table, and D and trimming were inferred from the DNA itself. The sample table records approximately 200,000 clones; around 84% of these occur just once. 5% to 6.5% of the sample belongs to the ten largest clones.

V is pruned by 5 bases and J by 9 bases, leaving 9 bases of the junction without a gene match. From a lookup of the germline V gene, CDR1 and CDR2 are SGHTA and FQGNSA. The CDR3 covers 14 residues, taking in both the cysteine and the phenylalanine. Of all the DNA, just the CDR3 is kept, 42 bases in frame from base 1. A second Seattle source provided samples from volunteer blood donors who had recovered from COVID-19. Whole blood was collected in K2EDTA tubes by collaborating institutions according to the institutions' own protocols. For TCRbeta analysis, collaborators shipped samples as frozen whole blood, isolated PBMCs, or DNA extracted from either of those sample types. A word on this clone: Its antigen target is currently unknown. Within one base of it there is no much larger clone, and no base qualities were kept.

Sequencing was performed on peripheral blood. This clonotype originated in a woman in her sixties or seventies who had recovered from COVID-19. The chain was built from TRBV7-2 and TRBJ2-7, with 11 bases in between that match TRBD1. The CDR3 protein sequence reads: CASSPPGQGVRQYF. The nucleotide sequence is TGTGCCAGCAGCCCACCGGGACAGGGGGTAAGGCAGTACTTC.